This T cell receptor beta chain was sequenced for a study of CD8+ T cells in alopecia areata. Of note for this clone: The antigen remains unidentified.

CDR1 and CDR2 from the germline V gene are SGHRS and YFSETQ. The length of the CDR3 is 15 residues. V shed 0 bases and J 3 bases; nucleotides not matched to a gene: 3. Sorted out of PBMCs were CD4+ T cells and CD8+ T cells. RNA extraction was followed by reverse transcription into cDNA, which acted as the sequencing template. Libraries were prepared by immunoSEQ multiplex PCR; TCRdb keeps only in-frame clonotypes and omits some of them. The sample carries a few hundred thousand clones, roughly 56% recorded once. Study conclusions and caveats: Besides other cells, scalp samples also yield sequences of resident alphabeta T cells from normal skin. Lesional scalp, notably in alopecia totalis/universalis, had clonality above that of normal scalp. With patients, TCR sharing proved less clear than in mice, a difference possibly related to HLA.

The receptor's source is a human donor in good health. Sequences were obtained from CD8+ T cells sorted from blood. This rearrangement joins TRBV5-1 to TRBJ2-1; 7 positions agree with TRBD2. The CDR3 DNA is TGCGCCAGCAGCTTGGTCGGGGGGATCTACAATGAGCAGTTCTTC. It is translated as CASSLVGGIYNEQFF.